One T cell receptor beta chain is described in this entry. This specimen comes from a study of shared clonotypes between healthy human individuals. Naivety among CD8 cells was defined by CD45RO negativity and positive CCR7 selection, thereby excluding terminally differentiated effector memory CD45RA+ cells. Method: immunoSEQ multiplex PCR; TCRdb's copy keeps in-frame clones and lacks some. The sample records about 2 million clones, about 95% being singletons. The germline CDR1 and CDR2 sequences are SGHVS and FNYEAQ. The trim removed 1 base at V and 7 bases at J, leaving 8 bases unmatched. There are 15 residues in the CDR3.

The chain links TRBV7-6 to TRBJ2-3, with 7 positions matching TRBD1. The clonotype comes from a young man in good health. The sequencing input was naive CD8+ T cells sorted from blood. The DNA for the CDR3 is TGTGCCAGCAGCTTAGAGGGGGCAGGGGTCCATACGCAGTATTTT. Translating it yields CASSLEGAGVHTQYF.